The T cell receptor beta chain under discussion was sequenced for a study of identical twins (dated by TCRdb to 2015 to 2016). As for the study more broadly: The study deep-sequenced TCR alpha and beta repertoires from monozygotic twins, unrelated adults of various ages and cord blood to test whether fetal clonotypes persist. To rule out contamination, replicate twin experiments were performed at different times with different library preparation protocols. General findings and caveats noted by the study authors: Fewer insertions were carried by abundant cord blood beta clonotypes, a similar but weaker trend appeared in young adult naive repertoires, and no such trend appeared in memory repertoires. Compared with coincidental sharing between unrelated individuals, out-of-frame TCR alpha sequences shared between twins showed an excess of sequences with low generation probability. Invariant T cells such as MAIT and iNKT could partly confound zero-insertion analyses, though diverse VJ usage argued against this for most clonotypes. The excess sharing between twins in beta out-of-frame sequences was weaker because fewer shared sequences reduced the signal-to-noise ratio. Because the same donors could not be followed over many years, the conclusions depended on cross-sectional statistical analysis. Out-of-frame TCR alpha sharing in monozygotic twins was systematically underestimated by recombination models, whereas sharing between unrelated individuals was in agreement with the recombination models.

Library creation used 5' RACE. Data came from an Illumina HiSeq 2000. Template switching added a universal primer binding site, and the final cDNA carried a unique molecular identifier that allowed TCR cDNA molecules to be counted accurately. First-strand cDNA for TCR alpha and beta chains was synthesized from specific primers in the conserved constant-segment region. To control for contamination, every cDNA library carried two barcodes: a SMART-Mk sample barcode plus Illumina barcodes. TruSeq adapter sequences, together with Illumina sample barcodes, were added in two successive PCR steps. TCR alpha and beta cDNA libraries were sequenced on the Illumina HiSeq platform with custom primers. Regarding the original processing steps: Raw reads were processed with MiGEC to extract unique molecular identifiers, and MiXCR was used to determine CDR3 positions. For each individual, recombination models were inferred using an EM algorithm with the repgenHMM and IGoR tools. The tcR package in R was used for shared clonotype analysis, with sharing normalized by the product of cloneset sizes. To study raw recombination without the effects of thymic and clonal selection, out-of-frame nonproductive sequences were analyzed. TCRdb passed the public sequencing reads through fastp at Q25 and MiXCR, retaining productive beta sequences. Rows with one shared CDR3 protein collapse into an entry with the most common genes and DNA. For this entry, the V and J calls and clone size follow TCRdb and not the study's own pipeline. Counted in this sample were around 1.7 million distinct CDR3 sequences; roughly 35% of them appeared once. The ten top clones hold approximately 0.25% of the sample.

Concerning this clonotype: Its cognate antigen has yet to be identified. No clone much larger than this one lies a single base away; base qualities are absent.

The germline V gene provides CDR1 SGHRS and CDR2 YFSETQ. Including cysteine and phenylalanine, the CDR3 has 12 amino acids. CDR3 DNA only is kept here, 36 bases in frame from base 1. V is clipped by 2 bases and J by 11 bases, and the sequence between their germline boundaries is 13 bases long. Only healthy Caucasian donors were included. The sequenced sample was cord blood. In this chain, TRBV5-1 is recombined with TRBJ2-5, with no confidently assigned D gene. This sequence originates from a newborn girl in good health. The CDR3 here reads CASSFSWNEQYF. The bases read TGCGCCAGCAGCTTCTCGTGGAATGAGCAGTACTTC.